These 26 T cell receptor beta chains share one sample of origin, sequenced in a study of CD8+ T cells in alopecia areata. Treatment noted: oral pan-JAK inhibitor, 5-10 mg twice daily. Investigators isolated RNA and reverse transcribed it into cDNA to act as the sequencing template. Measured with immunoSEQ multiplex PCR; TCRdb has only the in-frame clones, and not every one. The data contain some 180,000 clones, about 55% of them singletons. This specimen consisted of CD8+ T cells sorted from blood, obtained at week 24, from a patient treated with tofacitinib. The receptors shown here come from a human donor with alopecia areata.

This clone was seen a handful of times. The chain uses TRBV25-1 and TRBJ2-7, with D perhaps assigned TRBD1 or TRBD2 (5 bases each). V dropped 2 bases and J dropped 3 bases, with 5 bases sitting between them. This CDR3 contains 12 residues. CDR1 is MGHDK, CDR2 SYGVNS, per germline. The CDR3 DNA sequence: TGTGCCAGCAGTGAAGGGGGCTACGAGCAGTACTTC. It specifies CASSEGGYEQYF.

The table lists this clone with a count of one. The CDR3 loop is CASSVGDNGYTF. CDR3 sequence (DNA): TGTGCCAGCAGCGTAGGGGATAATGGCTACACCTTC. V gene TRBV9 combines with J gene TRBJ1-2; D is ambiguous. Per germline, CDR1 SGDLS and CDR2 YYNGEE. V lost 0 bases and J 6 bases, leaving 6 bases between the germline ends. This CDR3 region has 12 residues.

The chain recombines TRBV27 with TRBJ1-1; the D is unclear. Germline CDR1 and CDR2: MNHEY and SMNVEV (reference sequence). V lost 3 bases and J 1 base, leaving 9 bases between the germline ends. The CDR3 is 14 amino acids. Written as DNA, the CDR3 is TGTGCCAGCAGTTTCCGGGCGGAGAACACTGAAGCTTTCTTT. It is translated as CASSFRAENTEAFF.

This clone was counted a few times. This chain joins TRBV29-1 and TRBJ2-1; TRBD2 agrees at 11 bases. V shed 6 bases, J shed 3 bases, and the junction held 10 bases outside the gene matches. The CDR3 runs to 16 residues. Germline V lookup: CDR1 SQVTM, CDR2 ANQGSEA. In DNA form, the CDR3 reads TGCAGCGTCGAGTCTTTGACTAGCGGGGACTACAATGAGCAGTTCTTC. Its translation: CSVESLTSGDYNEQFF.

The chain uses TRBV27 and TRBJ1-1; D might be TRBD1 (5 bases). The length of the CDR3 is 14 residues. V dropped 4 bases and J dropped 1 base, with 10 bases sitting between them. CDR1 is MNHEY and CDR2 is SMNVEV in the germline V gene (reference sequence). CDR3 region: CASSWVGGNTEAFF. The CDR3 nucleotides read TGTGCCAGCAGTTGGGTGGGGGGGAACACTGAAGCTTTCTTT.

The J gene is TRBJ1-1, the V gene TRBV7-6; D gene uncertain. This CDR3 spans 14 amino acids. Trimming took 5 bases from V and 7 from J, leaving 17 bases between them. Germline-derived CDR1 and CDR2 are SGHVS and FNYEAQ. The CDR3 here is CASSPEPVTVEAFF. For the CDR3, the DNA is TGTGCCAGCAGCCCCGAGCCTGTTACTGTTGAAGCTTTCTTT.

The rearrangement uses TRBV27 and TRBJ2-1; 16 bases fit TRBD2. J gave up 5 bases and V 6 bases, and 7 bases lay outside the gene matches. Germline V gene data show CDR1 as MNHEY and CDR2 as SMNVEV (reference sequence). This CDR3 contains 17 residues. The CDR3 sequence is CASRRGLAGGPDNEQFF. The CDR3 coding sequence is TGTGCCAGCAGGCGGGGACTAGCGGGGGGGCCTGACAATGAGCAGTTCTTC.

The chain uses TRBV30 and TRBJ1-1; D perhaps matches TRBD1 (6 bases). V lost 3 bases and J lost 6, with 11 bases in between. The CDR3 covers 12 residues. Germline CDR1 is GTSNPN and CDR2 is SVGIG (reference sequence). CDR3 amino acids: CAWSEGVAEAFF. For the CDR3, the DNA is TGTGCCTGGAGCGAGGGGGTGGCTGAAGCTTTCTTT.

The rearrangement uses TRBV25-1 and TRBJ1-2; 8 positions agree with TRBD1. Looked up from germline, CDR1 is MGHDK and CDR2 is SYGVNS. This CDR3 contains 14 residues. Trimming cost V 2 bases and J 4 bases; bases outside gene matches: 3. The CDR3 reads CASSETGGFYGYTF. In DNA, the CDR3 is TGTGCCAGCAGTGAAACAGGGGGGTTCTATGGCTACACCTTC.

This clone has more than one count but fewer than ten. This specimen includes other DNA sequences encoding the same CDR3. The chain is built from TRBV6-5 and TRBJ2-7, with D perhaps TRBD2 (6 bases). V was clipped by 0 bases and J by 3 bases, with 6 bases between them. The CDR3 extends over 13 amino acids. The germline CDR1 and CDR2 sequences are MNHEY and SVGAGI. In DNA, the CDR3 is TGTGCCAGCAGTTACTCGGAGGGCTACGAGCAGTACTTC. Its protein is CASSYSEGYEQYF.

The V call is TRBV15, the J call TRBJ2-3; 7 bases map to TRBD1. CDR1 is LNHNV, CDR2 YYDKDF, per germline (reference sequence). The junction had 6 bases not matched to a gene; V was cut back by 0 bases and J by 6 bases. The CDR3 totals 15 residues. In DNA, the CDR3 is TGTGCCACCAGCAGAGATGACAGGGTTAGGGATACGCAGTATTTT. This encodes CATSRDDRVRDTQYF.

The J gene is TRBJ2-7, the V gene TRBV7-8, with D unresolved. The CDR3 extends over 13 amino acids. V was trimmed by 0 bases and J by 2 bases, leaving 5 bases between them. Germline assignment: CDR1 SGHVS and CDR2 FQNEAQ. The CDR3 loop is CASSLAGTYEQYF. CDR3 nucleotides: TGTGCCAGCAGCTTAGCAGGCACCTACGAGCAGTACTTC.

CDR3 residues: CAWNLGSATSGYRSGANVLTF. The CDR3 DNA reads as TGTGCCTGGAATCTGGGGTCGGCAACTAGCGGATACCGGTCTGGGGCCAACGTCCTGACTTTC. The chain uses TRBV30 and TRBJ2-6, with 8 bases fitting TRBD2. Germline assignment: CDR1 GTSNPN and CDR2 SVGIG (reference sequence). The ends lost 4 bases at V and 1 base at J; junction bases unmatched: 21. The CDR3 consists of 21 residues.

The rearrangement links TRBV6-6 to TRBJ1-2; a possible D gene is TRBD1 (6 bases). Trimming pared 8 bases from V and 6 bases from J, leaving 16 bases between. The CDR3 loop spans 13 amino acids. Germline CDR1 is MNHNY and CDR2 is SVGAGI (reference sequence). The CDR3 bases are TGTGCCAGCCGACCTTGGGGGGCGGATGGCTACACCTTC. It specifies CASRPWGADGYTF.

This rearrangement joins TRBV7-2 to TRBJ2-7; a weak D match, TRBD1 (7 bases). The CDR3 consists of 15 residues. The germline CDR1 and CDR2 sequences are SGHTA and FQGNSA. V gave up 6 bases and J gave up 1 base, with 16 bases separating them. In DNA, the CDR3 is TGTGCCAGCAGGAAGGGCCAGGGGGGATCCTACGAGCAGTACTTC. It is translated as CASRKGQGGSYEQYF.

V usage is TRBV7-6 and J usage is TRBJ2-1; D is ambiguous. Looked up from germline, CDR1 is SGHVS and CDR2 is FNYEAQ. V was clipped by 0 bases and J by 7 bases, with 7 bases between them. The CDR3 sequence is 13 residues long. The CDR3 sequence: CASSLALQNEQFF. The CDR3, as DNA: TGTGCCAGCAGCTTAGCTCTACAAAATGAGCAGTTCTTC.

The genes are TRBV30 and TRBJ1-1, with D unclear. Trimming took 2 bases from V and 1 from J, leaving 8 bases between them. Germline CDR1 GTSNPN, CDR2 SVGIG (reference sequence). The CDR3 is made up of 13 amino acids. This CDR3 reads CAWSPAANTEAFF. Here the CDR3 DNA reads TGTGCCTGGAGTCCGGCAGCGAACACTGAAGCTTTCTTT. The full variable domain, with the rest looked up from reference TRBV30 and TRBJ1-1, is SQTIHQWPATLVQPVGSPLSLECTVEGTSNPNLYWYRQAAGRGLQLLFYSVGIGQISSEVPQNLSASRPQDRQFILSSKKLLLSDSGFYLCAWSPAANTEAFFGQGTRLTVV.

CDR3 coding DNA: TGTGCCAGCAGCTTACTAGGGAAGCCCCAGCATTTT. This translates into CASSLLGKPQHF. V usage is TRBV5-6 and J usage is TRBJ1-5; D call uncertain. CDR1 SGHDT and CDR2 YYEEEE come from the germline V gene. The CDR3 consists of 12 residues. V was trimmed by 2 bases and J by 8 bases, leaving 8 bases between them.

This chain connects TRBV25-1 to TRBJ1-6; a possible D gene is TRBD1 (5 bases). Trimming removed 3 bases at V and 4 bases at J, with 13 bases between. Looked up from germline, CDR1 is MGHDK and CDR2 is SYGVNS. This CDR3 has 16 amino acids. This CDR3 is CASSEWGSRYNSPLHF. The CDR3 bases are TGTGCCAGCAGTGAGTGGGGGTCGAGGTATAATTCACCCCTCCACTTT.

This chain links TRBV9 with TRBJ2-3; TRBD2 is a possible D gene (7 bases). CDR3 length: 15 residues. The V gene's germline CDR1 is SGDLS and CDR2 YYNGEE. V was clipped by 2 bases and J by 0 bases, with 10 bases between them. DNA for the CDR3: TGTGCCAGCAGCGTCGGCGGGGGCAGCACAGATACGCAGTATTTT. It encodes CASSVGGGSTDTQYF.

The chain carries TRBV7-3 and TRBJ1-2, with 9 nucleotides matching TRBD1. Germline trimming cut 5 bases from V and 4 bases from J; bases unmatched to any gene: 8. The CDR3 contains 15 residues. CDR1 and CDR2 from the germline V gene are SGHTA and FQGTGA. The CDR3 region has the DNA TGTGCCAGCAGCCCCCGACAGGGGGATCCCTATGGCTACACCTTC. This translates into CASSPRQGDPYGYTF.

This clone has just a few counts. The rearrangement joins TRBV29-1 to TRBJ2-1; a possible D gene is TRBD1 (6 bases). CDR1 is SQVTM, CDR2 ANQGSEA, per germline. This CDR3 has 15 amino acids. V was cut by 6 bases and J by 3 bases, with 18 bases left in between. The CDR3 DNA follows: TGCAGCGTCCCTGACCGGGACAAGAACTACAATGAGCAGTTCTTC. Protein product: CSVPDRDKNYNEQFF.

There are a few counts of this clone. V is TRBV19 and J is TRBJ2-3; 8 nucleotides match TRBD2. V lost 7 bases, J lost 4 bases, and 4 bases stayed unmatched. The CDR3 covers 13 residues. The germline CDR1 and CDR2 sequences are LNHDA and SQIVND (reference sequence). CDR3 DNA: TGTGCCAGTACCGCCGGGGGGGCAGATACGCAGTATTTT. Protein: CASTAGGADTQYF. Full variable domain (rest looked up from reference TRBV19 and TRBJ2-3): DGGITQSPKYLFRKEGQNVTLSCEQNLNHDAMYWYRQDPGQGLRLIYYSQIVNDFQKGDIAEGYSVSREKKESFPLTVTSAQKNPTAFYLCASTAGGADTQYFGPGTRLTVL.

This clone has just a few counts. The V call is TRBV7-9, the J call TRBJ2-3; D remains unclear. Deletions cut 2 bases from V and 2 bases from J, with 5 bases between. Germline V gene sequence: CDR1 SEHNR, CDR2 FQNEAQ (reference sequence). The CDR3 consists of 13 residues. Here the CDR3 DNA reads TGTGCCAGCAGCTTACTTCACACAGATACGCAGTATTTT. It specifies CASSLLHTDTQYF. Looking up the rest from reference TRBV7-9 and TRBJ2-3 gives the full variable domain: DTGVSQNPRHKITKRGQNVTFRCDPISEHNRLYWYRQTLGQGPEFLTYFQNEAQLEKSRLLSDRFSAERPKGSFSTLEIQRTEQGDSAMYLCASSLLHTDTQYFGPGTRLTVL.

The chain joins TRBV5-1 to TRBJ2-4; TRBD1 matches at 7 bases. The CDR3 consists of 17 residues. After removal of 0 bases from V and 0 bases from J, the junction contained 6 bases not matched to a gene. Germline CDR1 is SGHRS and CDR2 is YFSETQ. In nucleotides, the CDR3 is TGCGCCAGCAGCTTGGCGACAGGGCCCCTAGCCAAAAACATTCAGTACTTC. As protein: CASSLATGPLAKNIQYF. Looking up the rest from reference TRBV5-1 and TRBJ2-4 gives the full variable domain: KAGVTQTPRYLIKTRGQQVTLSCSPISGHRSVSWYQQTPGQGLQFLFEYFSETQRNKGNFPGRFSGRQFSNSRSEMNVSTLELGDSALYLCASSLATGPLAKNIQYFGAGTRLSVL.

The chain is built from TRBV9 and TRBJ1-5; 7 nucleotides line up with TRBD1. This CDR3 comprises 14 residues. Germline CDR1 SGDLS, CDR2 YYNGEE. The V and J ends lost 3 bases and 3 bases, in that order; junction bases with no gene match: 3. CDR3 residues: CASSEGQTNQPQHF. In nucleotides, the CDR3 is TGTGCCAGCAGCGAGGGACAGACCAATCAGCCCCAGCATTTT.